This record concerns one TCR beta chain sequence. This sample was included in a study of radiotherapy plus CTLA-4 blockade in lung cancer. Across the study: Of all patients, around 18% responded objectively and about 30% showed disease control.

TCRdb's table, derived via immunoSEQ multiplex PCR, lists solely in-frame clones and lacks some. In the table there are tens of thousands of clones, roughly 90% of which are singletons. Germline CDR1 and CDR2: SNHLY and FYNNEI. Trimming shortened V by 6 bases and J by 8 bases, and 10 bases separated the two germline ends. The CDR3 totals 12 residues. The clonotype originates from a human donor with non-small cell lung cancer whose response to radiotherapy plus ipilimumab could not be evaluated. The chain couples TRBV2 to TRBJ1-4; TRBD1 might be the D (5 bases). The source was peripheral blood, collected from a patient treated with radiotherapy plus ipilimumab. CDR3 region: CASREGIEKLFF. For the CDR3, the DNA is TGTGCCAGCAGGGAGGGGATCGAAAAACTGTTTTTT.